A selection of T cell receptor beta chains follows, all from one sample in a study of blood T cell repertoires in COVID-19. TCRdb keeps only in-frame clones here, not all; method: immunoSEQ multiplex PCR. The table lists 270,000 or so clones, roughly 93% of them singletons. Sequenced material: PBMCs or T cells enriched from blood (not recorded which). The receptors were sampled from a woman in her forties with acute COVID-19. The CDR3 runs from the conserved cysteine through the conserved F or W. Each record gives: V gene, D gene, clone size, J gene, CDR3 protein, CDR3 DNA. A D gene is named only where the DNA matches it firmly. Expanded clones get a size class; other rows say once, few or many, or leave the size out.

TRBV5-8	NA	NA	TRBJ2-3	CASSLEGTPTDTQYF	TGTGCCAGCAGCTTGGAGGGGACACCTACAGATACGCAGTATTTT
TRBV7-9	TRBD2	NA	TRBJ2-1	CASSLSGLAGDSYNEQFF	TGTGCCAGCAGCCTTTCTGGGCTAGCGGGAGACTCCTACAATGAGCAGTTCTTC
TRBV3-1/TRBV3-2	NA	NA	TRBJ1-2	CASSQAGAGGYTF	TGTGCCAGCAGCCAAGCAGGGGCCGGTGGCTACACCTTC
TRBV5-4	TRBD1	few	TRBJ1-3	CASSGGTGSGNTIYF	TGTGCCAGCAGCGGCGGGACAGGGTCTGGAAACACCATATATTTT
TRBV6-5	NA	NA	TRBJ1-5	CASSTTVNQPQHF	TGTGCCAGCAGCACGACAGTGAATCAGCCCCAGCATTTT
TRBV7-2	NA	NA	TRBJ2-7	CASSGQGSYEQYF	TGTGCCAGCAGCGGTCAGGGGTCCTACGAGCAGTACTTC
TRBV7-2	TRBD2	once	TRBJ2-7	CASSLALAGGQTEQYF	TGTGCCAGCAGCTTAGCGCTAGCGGGAGGACAGACCGAGCAGTACTTC
TRBV7-2	TRBD1	NA	TRBJ2-2	CASSRDRFTGELFF	TGTGCCAGCAGCCGGGACAGGTTCACCGGGGAGCTGTTTTTT
TRBV27	TRBD2	NA	TRBJ2-1	CASSWTSPQEEQFF	TGTGCCAGCAGTTGGACTAGCCCCCAGGAGGAGCAGTTCTTC
TRBV16	TRBD2	NA	TRBJ2-1	CASSPSGPYNEQFF	TGTGCCAGCAGTCCTAGCGGACCCTACAATGAGCAGTTCTTC
TRBV19	NA	NA	TRBJ1-3	CASSLAMGQGNTIYF	TGTGCCAGTAGTCTAGCGATGGGGCAGGGAAACACCATATATTTT
TRBV2	NA	once	TRBJ1-3	CASSIARSGNTIYF	TGTGCCAGCAGCATAGCGAGGTCTGGAAACACCATATATTTT
TRBV7-2	NA	NA	TRBJ2-7	CASTSPGTYEQYF	TGTGCCAGCACCTCCCCAGGGACCTACGAGCAGTACTTC
TRBV18	TRBD1	NA	TRBJ2-7	CASSPGQGIFYEQYF	TGTGCCAGCTCACCAGGACAGGGGATTTTCTACGAGCAGTACTTC
TRBV6-6	TRBD1	NA	TRBJ1-4	CASSRQGATLKLFF	TGTGCCAGCAGCAGACAGGGGGCGACATTAAAACTGTTTTTT
TRBV5-5	NA	NA	TRBJ2-5	CASSLLASQETQYF	TGTGCCAGCAGCTTGCTAGCCAGCCAAGAGACCCAGTACTTC
TRBV9	NA	NA	TRBJ1-2	CASSVAVSQNYGYTF	TGTGCCAGCAGCGTAGCTGTCTCCCAGAATTATGGCTACACCTTC
TRBV25-1	TRBD1	few	TRBJ1-4	CASSEYPTGEDEKLFF	TGTGCCAGCAGTGAATACCCGACAGGGGAGGATGAAAAACTGTTTTTT
TRBV7-9	TRBD2	once	TRBJ2-1	CASSFRLAGGNNEQFF	TGTGCCAGCAGCTTTCGACTAGCGGGGGGCAACAATGAGCAGTTCTTC
TRBV28	NA	NA	TRBJ1-3	CASEGSGNTIYF	TGTGCCAGTGAGGGATCTGGAAACACCATATATTTT
TRBV7-2	NA	NA	TRBJ2-4	CASSLAQRNIQYF	TGTGCCAGCAGCTTAGCACAGAGAAACATTCAGTACTTC
TRBV4-1	NA	NA	TRBJ2-3	CASSQGSGFSFTDTQYF	TGCGCCAGCAGCCAAGGGTCGGGATTCAGCTTCACAGATACGCAGTATTTT
TRBV11-2	TRBD1	NA	TRBJ1-1	CASSLAGTGGTEAFF	TGTGCCAGCAGCTTAGCCGGGACAGGGGGCACTGAAGCTTTCTTT
TRBV5-1	NA	NA	TRBJ2-1	CASSLRPGAYNEQFF	TGCGCCAGCAGCTTGCGGCCAGGGGCATACAATGAGCAGTTCTTC
TRBV5-1	NA	few	TRBJ1-1	CASSSGHTNTEAFF	TGCGCCAGCAGCTCGGGACACACGAACACTGAAGCTTTCTTT
TRBV21-1	NA	NA	TRBJ1-5	CARDRGFNQPQHF	TGTGCCAGAGACAGGGGGTTCAATCAGCCCCAGCATTTT
TRBV27	TRBD1	NA	TRBJ1-3	CASRVDRSGNTIYF	TGTGCCAGCAGGGTGGACAGGTCTGGAAACACCATATATTTT
TRBV5-6	NA	NA	TRBJ2-3	CASSLGHRFGTDTQYF	TGTGCCAGCAGCTTGGGTCACCGGTTCGGCACAGATACGCAGTATTTT
TRBV6-6	NA	NA	TRBJ1-6	CASSYSSLDNSPLHF	TGTGCCAGCAGTTATTCAAGTCTAGATAATTCACCCCTCCACTTT
TRBV3-1/TRBV3-2	TRBD2	NA	TRBJ2-1	CASSQFPLAGGPSSYNEQFF	TGTGCCAGCAGCCAATTCCCACTAGCGGGAGGACCTAGCTCCTACAATGAGCAGTTCTTC
TRBV4-2	NA	NA	TRBJ2-1	CASSQPHGQYNEQFF	TGTGCCAGCAGCCAACCTCACGGACAGTACAATGAGCAGTTCTTC
TRBV18	TRBD2	NA	TRBJ2-1	CASSPTRGGESGSFNEQFF	TGTGCCAGCTCACCAACTAGGGGGGGCGAAAGCGGGAGTTTCAATGAGCAGTTCTTC
TRBV6-2/TRBV6-3	NA	NA	TRBJ2-1	CASSRGTTWDNEQFF	TGTGCCAGCAGCAGGGGGACTACCTGGGACAATGAGCAGTTCTTC
TRBV24-1	NA	NA	TRBJ1-5	CATSDATGTGNQPQHF	TGTGCCACCAGTGATGCAACAGGGACGGGCAATCAGCCCCAGCATTTT
TRBV5-4	NA	once	TRBJ2-7	CASSFDTRVLTSEQYF	TGTGCCAGCAGCTTCGATACTCGGGTCCTAACCTCCGAGCAGTACTTC
TRBV24-1	TRBD1	NA	TRBJ1-5	CATSYRGSNQPQHF	TGTGCCACCAGCTACAGGGGTAGCAATCAGCCCCAGCATTTT
TRBV2	NA	NA	TRBJ1-6	CASSVTDNSPLHF	TGTGCCAGCAGTGTAACGGATAATTCACCCCTCCACTTT
TRBV28	TRBD1	NA	TRBJ2-1	CASSRVIPGTGLNEQFF	TGTGCCAGCAGTAGGGTGATACCCGGGACAGGGTTGAATGAGCAGTTCTTC
TRBV25-1	TRBD2	NA	TRBJ2-1	CASTGGASYNEQFF	TGTGCCAGCACGGGGGGGGCTTCCTACAATGAGCAGTTCTTC
TRBV20-1	NA	many	TRBJ1-1	CSAQGGVEAFF	TGCAGTGCTCAGGGTGGGGTTGAAGCTTTCTTT